The TCR beta chain described here comes from a study of T-cell reconstitution after alpha-beta-depleted transplantation in children. Unique molecular identifiers were used in preparing the TCRbeta library. TCRdb re-called the PCR reads with MiXCR, one entry per CDR3 protein. The sample has about 200,000 distinct CDR3 sequences; roughly 7% are singletons. Whole-study results and caveats: Surviving recipient T cells and thymic progenitors produced the high day-60 TCRbeta diversity seen in some patients. Expanded graft clones numbering several hundred reportedly gave rise to alpha-beta T cells about two months after transplant. After one year, T-cell counts and TCRbeta diversity mostly came from new T cells.

J lost 8 bases, V lost 2 bases, and 12 bases had no gene match. This CDR3 region has 16 residues. Germline CDR1 is MNHEY and CDR2 is SVGEGT. There are many counts of this clonotype. The antigen is not known. The V call is TRBV6-2 or TRBV6-3, the J call TRBJ1-2; 9 bases are a match to TRBD1. The sample consisted of PBMCs, taken before TCRalphabeta/CD19-depleted stem cell transplant. This clonotype originated in a boy aged 2-9 years with acute lymphoblastic leukemia, due to receive a stem cell transplant. CDR3 loop: CASSYREQGATDGYTF. CDR3 nucleotides: TGTGCCAGCAGTTACCGGGAACAGGGGGCAACGGACGGCTACACCTTC.